This is a list of T cell receptor beta chains from one sample in a study of preoperative IRX-2 immunotherapy in early breast cancer. Some clones are missing from TCRdb's copy, which holds only in-frame ones; the method was immunoSEQ multiplex PCR. The repertoire has some 35,000 clones, approximately 85% of them found once; the top ten carry over 1.3%. Sample: lymph node tissue, taken after IRX-2 immunotherapy. All receptors come from a human donor with breast cancer. CDR3s include the opening cysteine and the closing phenylalanine or tryptophan. A D gene is named only where the DNA matches it firmly. Part of the rows lack a size; the others show once, few, many or a class for expanded clones.

D	V	size	J	length	CDR3	DNA
NA	TRBV7-6	NA	TRBJ1-2	15	CASSLGAGVGYGYTF	TGTGCCAGCAGCCTCGGCGCAGGGGTAGGCTATGGCTACACCTTC
NA	TRBV7-1	NA	TRBJ1-1	13	CASTDVLSTEAFF	TGTGCCAGCACCGATGTACTGAGCACTGAAGCTTTCTTT
TRBD2	TRBV11-3	NA	TRBJ2-5	16	CASSLGLAGLQETQYF	TGTGCCAGCAGCTTGGGACTAGCGGGCCTACAAGAGACCCAGTACTTC
NA	TRBV11-3	NA	TRBJ1-6	14	CASSLRPANSPLHF	TGTGCCAGCAGCTTGCGTCCAGCAAATTCACCCCTCCACTTT
NA	TRBV28	NA	TRBJ1-3	16	CASSLSGRDSGNTIYF	TGTGCCAGCAGTTTATCGGGACGGGACTCTGGAAACACCATATATTTT
NA	TRBV28	NA	TRBJ1-4	15	CASSRAFRGSEKLFF	TGTGCCAGCAGCCGCGCTTTTCGGGGTAGCGAAAAACTGTTTTTT
NA	TRBV19	NA	TRBJ2-2	14	CASKDRNEVGELFF	TGTGCCAGTAAGGACAGAAATGAGGTCGGGGAGCTGTTTTTT
NA	TRBV5-1	NA	TRBJ1-1	16	CASSDGQTGANTEAFF	TGCGCCAGCAGCGACGGCCAAACGGGGGCGAACACTGAAGCTTTCTTT
TRBD1	TRBV6-8	few	TRBJ1-1	16	CASSAGQGLGNTEAFF	TGTGCCAGCAGTGCAGGACAGGGGCTTGGGAACACTGAAGCTTTCTTT
TRBD1	TRBV6-8	few	TRBJ1-3	18	CASRSTGTASPEGNTIYF	TGTGCCAGCAGATCAACTGGGACAGCTTCTCCCGAGGGAAACACCATATATTTT
NA	TRBV14	NA	TRBJ1-2	14	CASSQVPRGSGYTF	TGTGCCAGCAGCCAAGTCCCCCGGGGATCTGGCTACACCTTC
NA	TRBV5-1	NA	TRBJ2-2	16	CASSLWSRKNTGELFF	TGCGCCAGCAGCTTGTGGTCCAGGAAGAACACCGGGGAGCTGTTTTTT
NA	TRBV30	NA	TRBJ2-7	11	CAWSGSYEQYF	TGTGCCTGGTCAGGGTCCTACGAGCAGTACTTC
NA	TRBV6-8	medium-sized	TRBJ2-3	15	CAISVGETSTDTQYF	TGTGCCATCAGTGTTGGGGAAACTAGCACAGATACGCAGTATTTT
NA	TRBV6-8	NA	TRBJ1-5	18	CASSYLLGTGHLNQPQHF	TGTGCCAGCAGTTACCTCCTGGGGACCGGACACCTCAATCAGCCCCAGCATTTT
TRBD1	TRBV7-7	NA	TRBJ1-5	15	CASSLETGRNQPQHF	TGTGCCAGCAGTTTAGAGACAGGGCGTAATCAGCCCCAGCATTTT
TRBD1	TRBV29-1	NA	TRBJ2-3	16	CSVVGWDRGSADTQYF	TGCAGCGTTGTTGGATGGGACAGGGGTAGCGCAGATACGCAGTATTTT
TRBD1	TRBV28	NA	TRBJ1-1	13	CLTGGLRDTEAFF	TGTCTGACAGGGGGCTTGCGGGACACTGAAGCTTTCTTT
NA	TRBV11-3	NA	TRBJ1-1	14	CASSPQSGNTEAFF	TGTGCCAGCAGCCCCCAATCCGGAAACACTGAAGCTTTCTTT
TRBD2	TRBV11-3	NA	TRBJ2-7	18	CASSTRTSGEVRPYEQYF	TGTGCCAGCAGCACTCGGACTAGCGGGGAAGTGAGGCCCTACGAGCAGTACTTC
TRBD1	TRBV4-1	NA	TRBJ2-5	15	CASSQGTGGQGTQYF	TGCGCCAGCAGCCAAGGGACAGGGGGCCAGGGGACCCAGTACTTC
NA	TRBV6-8	few	TRBJ1-2	15	CASSSGRVGQMSYTF	TGTGCCAGCAGTTCGGGCAGGGTAGGGCAGATGAGCTACACCTTC
TRBD1	TRBV5-1	NA	TRBJ2-7	14	CASSSGGIGYEQYF	TGCGCCAGCAGCTCAGGGGGCATCGGTTACGAGCAGTACTTC
NA	TRBV15	NA	TRBJ1-5	14	CTTSRDRVGQPQHF	TGTACCACCAGCAGAGATCGGGTTGGGCAGCCCCAGCATTTT
NA	TRBV11-3	NA	TRBJ2-1	14	CASSPTAWDNEQFF	TGTGCCAGCAGCCCCACCGCGTGGGACAATGAGCAGTTCTTC
NA	TRBV11-3	NA	TRBJ1-5	14	CASSLRNSNQPQHF	TGTGCCAGCAGCTTGCGAAATAGCAATCAGCCCCAGCATTTT
NA	TRBV6-8	few	TRBJ1-6	18	CASSYYSGTGGNNSPLHF	TGTGCCAGCAGTTACTACTCGGGAACAGGAGGCAATAATTCACCCCTCCACTTT
NA	TRBV6-8	once	TRBJ1-5	16	CASRESSGGSNQPQHF	TGTGCCAGCAGAGAATCCTCCGGGGGTAGCAATCAGCCCCAGCATTTT
NA	TRBV5-1	NA	TRBJ2-6	15	CASSLGGTGANVLTF	TGCGCCAGCAGCTTGGGAGGGACTGGGGCCAACGTCCTGACTTTC